A selection of T cell receptor beta chains follows, all from one sample in a study of cytomegalovirus exposure and HLA in healthy donors. The protocol was immunoSEQ multiplex PCR, while the TCRdb copy is restricted to in-frame clones and leaves out a portion. The sample holds approximately 51,000 clones; around three quarters are singletons and the top ten take 6.3%. The specimen was PBMCs. The receptors here all came from a man younger than 45 in good health and CMV-seronegative. Each CDR3 is given with its conserved first and last residue. The D gene is left open where the match is weak. Where a row states a size, it is once, few, many or the class of an expanded clone; other rows omit it.

TRBJ2-7,TRBV11-2,.,.,TGTGCCAGCAGCTTAGAACCAGGGACCTACGAGCAGTACTTC,CASSLEPGTYEQYF
TRBJ2-1,TRBV7-9,.,TRBD2,TGTGCCAGCAGCTTAGTTAGCGGGAGTATCGATGAGCAGTTCTTC,CASSLVSGSIDEQFF
TRBJ1-4,TRBV5-1,.,TRBD1,TGCGCCAGCAGAAGTCAGGGGGCTGTTGAAAAACTGTTTTTT,CASRSQGAVEKLFF
TRBJ2-1,TRBV5-6,.,.,TGTGCCAGCAGCTTGTACGGGGTCGAGCAGTTCTTC,CASSLYGVEQFF
TRBJ2-7,TRBV6-1,few,TRBD2,TGTGCCAGCAGTGACGGGGGGGCGATCTACGAGCAGTACTTC,CASSDGGAIYEQYF
TRBJ2-7,TRBV6-1,.,TRBD1,TGTGCCACGAGGGGGGACAGGTCGTTCGAGCAGTACTTC,CATRGDRSFEQYF
TRBJ2-2,TRBV29-1,.,TRBD2,TGCAGCGTGAGCGGGAGGGTTAACGGGGAGCTGTTTTTT,CSVSGRVNGELFF
TRBJ2-1,TRBV19,few,TRBD1,TGTGCCAGTAGTATGGGCGGGACAGGGAGCTACAATGAGCAGTTCTTC,CASSMGGTGSYNEQFF
TRBJ2-3,TRBV5-6,.,.,TGTGCCAGCAGCTACTTACAGAGCACAGATACGCAGTATTTT,CASSYLQSTDTQYF
TRBJ1-1,TRBV5-1,.,.,TGCGCCAGCAGCTGGGACACCGAGAACACTGAAGCTTTCTTT,CASSWDTENTEAFF
TRBJ2-1,TRBV30,.,TRBD2,TGTGCCTGGGGACTAGCGGGAGGAGCTGATGAGCAGTTCTTC,CAWGLAGGADEQFF
TRBJ2-7,TRBV27,once,.,TGTGCCAGCAGTTTATCCGGCGGTCTCTACGAGCAGTACTTC,CASSLSGGLYEQYF
TRBJ2-3,TRBV5-6,few,TRBD2,TGTGCCAGCAGCGGATGGGACAGCAGGACTAGCGCGCAGTATTTT,CASSGWDSRTSAQYF
TRBJ2-7,TRBV5-8,once,TRBD2,TGTGCCAGCAGGGAAGTCTCTAGCGGGGGCTACGAGCAGTACTTC,CASREVSSGGYEQYF
TRBJ2-1,TRBV10-3,medium-sized,.,TGTGCCATCAGTGTTCACGATAGCTCCTACAATGAGCAGTTCTTC,CAISVHDSSYNEQFF
TRBJ1-1,TRBV25-1,.,TRBD1,TGTGCCAGCAGTGGGGGGACAGGCCTGTTTGGGGCTTTCTTT,CASSGGTGLFGAFF
TRBJ2-7,TRBV19,.,.,TGTGCCAGTAGCCCCGGACACCTCTCCTACGAGCAGTACTTC,CASSPGHLSYEQYF
TRBJ2-7,TRBV5-4,.,.,TGTGCCAGCAGCCTAATATCAGGGAACGAGCAGTACTTC,CASSLISGNEQYF
TRBJ1-4,TRBV25-1,.,.,TGTGCCAGCAGGGCCCAGGCTAGCGGGGAAAAACTGTTTTTT,CASRAQASGEKLFF
TRBJ2-1,TRBV6-5,few,.,TGTGCCAGCAGTTACTCGTCCCTAAAGGGGAACAATGAGCAGTTCTTC,CASSYSSLKGNNEQFF
TRBJ2-5,TRBV2,.,TRBD2,TGTGCCAGCAACCTAGCGGTCCAAGAGACCCAGTACTTC,CASNLAVQETQYF
TRBJ1-2,TRBV18,.,TRBD1,TGTGCCAGCTCACTTCCCGGGACAGGGTATCGCGGTGGCTACACCTTC,CASSLPGTGYRGGYTF
TRBJ2-5,TRBV5-1,.,.,TGCGCCAGCAGCTCTACGTCCAGAACAGTACAAGAGACCCAGTACTTC,CASSSTSRTVQETQYF
TRBJ2-7,TRBV5-4,.,.,TGTGCCAGCAGCTTACCGGCGGTGGACGAGCAGTACTTC,CASSLPAVDEQYF
TRBJ1-5,TRBV5-8,.,TRBD1,TGTGCCAGCATCCAAGGGGACAGAGACAATCAGCCCCAGCATTTT,CASIQGDRDNQPQHF
TRBJ2-6,TRBV30,few,TRBD1,TGTGCCTGGGGACAGGGGTCTGGGGCCAACGTCCTGACTTTC,CAWGQGSGANVLTF
TRBJ2-2,TRBV6-5,.,.,TGTGCCAGCAGTTACTTCTATATGGTAGGGGAGCTGTTTTTT,CASSYFYMVGELFF
TRBJ1-2,TRBV14,.,.,TGTGCCAGCAGCCAAGCAGGGATTCATGGCTACACCTTC,CASSQAGIHGYTF
TRBJ1-2,TRBV6-5,.,TRBD1,TGTGCCAGCAGTTACGGGGGGACAGATTATGGCTACACCTTC,CASSYGGTDYGYTF
TRBJ2-7,TRBV30,.,TRBD2,TGTGCCTGGAGTGTCGGCGGGAGGTACACCTACGAGCAGTACTTC,CAWSVGGRYTYEQYF
TRBJ2-7,TRBV27,.,TRBD1,TGTGCCAGCAGTTTCCGCAAGATGACAGGGCCCTCCTACGAGCAGTACTTC,CASSFRKMTGPSYEQYF
TRBJ1-1,TRBV18,.,.,TGTGCCAGCTCACCAACAGGAAGGGACACTGAAGCTTTCTTT,CASSPTGRDTEAFF
TRBJ2-3,TRBV5-1,once,TRBD2,TGCGCCAGCAGACCGGAAGTACTAGCGGGGGTCATCACAGATACGCAGTATTTT,CASRPEVLAGVITDTQYF
TRBJ2-1,TRBV7-6,.,TRBD2,TGTGCCAGCAGCTTGGGACTAGCGAAAAATGAGCAGTTCTTC,CASSLGLAKNEQFF
TRBJ2-3,TRBV5-4,.,.,TGTGCCAGCAGCTCTATGGGCCACGCAGGCACAGATACGCAGTATTTT,CASSSMGHAGTDTQYF
TRBJ2-1,TRBV7-6,.,TRBD2,TGTGCCAGCAGCTTTTATGTGGGCACGGGAGGGACCAATGAGCAGTTCTTC,CASSFYVGTGGTNEQFF